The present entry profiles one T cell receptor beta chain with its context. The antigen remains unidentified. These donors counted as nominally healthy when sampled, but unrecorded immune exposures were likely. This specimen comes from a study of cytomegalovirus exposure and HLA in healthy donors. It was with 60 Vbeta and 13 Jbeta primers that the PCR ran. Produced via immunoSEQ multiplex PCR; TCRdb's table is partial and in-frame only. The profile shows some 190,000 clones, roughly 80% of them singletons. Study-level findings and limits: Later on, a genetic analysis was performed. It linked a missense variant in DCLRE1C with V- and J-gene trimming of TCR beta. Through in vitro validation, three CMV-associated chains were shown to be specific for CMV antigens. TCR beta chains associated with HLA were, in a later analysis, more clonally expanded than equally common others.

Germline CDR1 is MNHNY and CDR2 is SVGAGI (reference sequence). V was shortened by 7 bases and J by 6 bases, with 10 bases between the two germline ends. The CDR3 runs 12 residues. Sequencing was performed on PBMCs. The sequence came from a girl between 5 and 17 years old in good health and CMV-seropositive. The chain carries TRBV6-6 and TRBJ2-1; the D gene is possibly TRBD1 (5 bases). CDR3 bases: TGTGCCAGCACTAAAGGGGCCAATGAGCAGTTCTTC. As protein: CASTKGANEQFF.